This T cell receptor beta chain was recorded in a study of CD4 and CD8 cells across lung adenocarcinoma regions. TCRdb reanalysed the PCR reads using MiXCR and keeps one entry per CDR3 protein. The sample contains around 7,100 distinct CDR3 sequences, 51% of which appear only once. Donors had localized lung adenocarcinoma, a non-small cell lung cancer. This CDR3 has 15 residues. V was pared by 5 bases and J by 4 bases, with 5 bases of the junction left unmatched. CDR1 and CDR2 from the germline V gene are SGHAT and FQNNGV. This clonotype counts as medium-sized. The clonotype comes from a female donor with lung adenocarcinoma. The CD4 and CD8 labels of this study may be unreliable. The J gene is TRBJ2-3, the V gene TRBV11-2; TRBD2 matches at 11 bases. The source material was CD4+ T cells from the center of a lung tumor. CDR3 sequence reads: CASSPGLAGADTQYF. DNA of the CDR3: TGTGCCAGCAGCCCCGGACTAGCGGGCGCAGATACGCAGTATTTT.